This is a list of T cell receptor beta chains from one sample in a study of T cells in Graves' hyperthyroidism and ophthalmopathy. TCRdb reanalysed the multiplex PCR reads using MiXCR and keeps one entry per CDR3 protein. The sample yields under 700,000 distinct CDR3 sequences, 35% to 55% seen once. The sequenced material came from peripheral blood or thyroid tissue (not recorded which). The receptors were gathered from a woman between 18 and 29 years old with Graves' hyperthyroidism. The CDR3 runs from the conserved cysteine through the conserved F or W. The D gene is left open where the match is weak. Clone size is not always given. Where it is, it says once, few, many or a class for expanded clones.

J: TRBJ1-1
size: NA
V: TRBV5-1
D: NA
CDR3: CASSLVGGFVTEAFF
DNA: TGCGCCAGCAGCTTGGTTGGGGGATTCGTCACTGAAGCTTTCTTT

J: TRBJ2-3
size: NA
V: TRBV7-7
D: NA
CDR3: CASSHGDTDTQYF
DNA: TGTGCCAGCAGCCATGGGGACACAGATACGCAGTATTTT

J: TRBJ2-7
size: few
V: TRBV5-1
D: TRBD1
CDR3: CASSLDRVTSYEQYF
DNA: TGCGCCAGCAGCCTGGACAGGGTAACGTCCTACGAGCAGTACTTC

J: TRBJ1-4
size: NA
V: TRBV7-9
D: NA
CDR3: CASQLRNEKLFF
DNA: TGTGCCAGCCAACTACGAAATGAAAAACTGTTTTTT

J: TRBJ1-5
size: many
V: TRBV20-1
D: TRBD1
CDR3: CSARGTGSQPQHF
DNA: TGCAGTGCTAGAGGGACAGGGTCTCAGCCCCAGCATTTT

J: TRBJ1-1
size: few
V: TRBV7-2
D: TRBD1
CDR3: CASSLGQPAAEAFF
DNA: TGTGCCAGCAGCTTGGGACAGCCCGCGGCTGAAGCTTTCTTT

J: TRBJ1-1
size: once
V: TRBV12-3/TRBV12-4
D: NA
CDR3: CASSFISEAFF
DNA: TGTGCCAGCAGTTTTATCTCTGAAGCTTTCTTT

J: TRBJ2-7
size: many
V: TRBV2
D: TRBD1
CDR3: CASSRGTATYEQYF
DNA: TGTGCCAGCAGTCGAGGGACAGCCACCTACGAGCAGTACTTC

J: TRBJ2-7
size: NA
V: TRBV7-3
D: TRBD2
CDR3: CASSFEASGSYEQYF
DNA: TGTGCCAGCAGCTTCGAGGCTAGCGGGTCCTACGAGCAGTACTTC

J: TRBJ1-5
size: many
V: TRBV5-1
D: NA
CDR3: CASSAGGGANQPQHF
DNA: TGCGCCAGCAGCGCGGGTGGAGGGGCCAATCAGCCCCAGCATTTT

J: TRBJ1-1
size: many
V: TRBV2
D: NA
CDR3: CASNLQGDTEAFF
DNA: TGTGCCAGCAACCTACAGGGTGACACTGAAGCTTTCTTT

J: TRBJ2-5
size: many
V: TRBV10-3
D: TRBD2
CDR3: CAISVSGRAFEDQETQYF
DNA: TGTGCCATCAGTGTTAGCGGGAGGGCCTTTGAGGACCAAGAGACCCAGTACTTC

J: TRBJ1-1
size: few
V: TRBV20-1
D: NA
CDR3: CSARAPGGTEAFF
DNA: TGCAGTGCCAGAGCGCCCGGAGGCACTGAAGCTTTCTTT

J: TRBJ1-2
size: many
V: TRBV6-5
D: TRBD1
CDR3: CASRARTGPPGYTF
DNA: TGTGCCAGCAGGGCGAGGACAGGGCCTCCTGGCTACACCTTC

J: TRBJ2-5
size: NA
V: TRBV24-1
D: NA
CDR3: CATSDAPSDQETQYF
DNA: TGTGCCACCAGTGATGCGCCTAGCGACCAAGAGACCCAGTACTTC

J: TRBJ1-2
size: few
V: TRBV7-9
D: TRBD1
CDR3: CASSQGVGGGYGYTF
DNA: TGTGCCAGCAGCCAAGGGGTAGGGGGCGGCTATGGCTACACCTTC

J: TRBJ1-5
size: NA
V: TRBV7-2
D: NA
CDR3: CASSTKGGQPQHF
DNA: TGTGCCAGCAGTACAAAGGGTGGCCAGCCCCAGCATTTT

J: TRBJ1-5
size: many
V: TRBV7-3
D: NA
CDR3: CASSLSGEGNQPQHF
DNA: TGTGCCAGCAGCTTGTCCGGTGAGGGCAATCAGCCCCAGCATTTT

J: TRBJ2-1
size: NA
V: TRBV29-1
D: NA
CDR3: CSVMGRPSYNEQFF
DNA: TGCAGCGTCATGGGCCGGCCTAGCTACAATGAGCAGTTCTTC

J: TRBJ2-2
size: NA
V: TRBV15
D: NA
CDR3: CATSSSGEAGELFF
DNA: TGTGCCACCAGCAGTTCGGGGGAGGCCGGGGAGCTGTTTTTT

J: TRBJ1-5
size: NA
V: TRBV7-8
D: NA
CDR3: CASSWASNQPQHF
DNA: TGTGCCAGCAGCTGGGCTAGCAATCAGCCCCAGCATTTT

J: TRBJ2-5
size: few
V: TRBV5-1
D: NA
CDR3: CASSLMATYQETQYF
DNA: TGCGCCAGCAGCTTGATGGCAACGTACCAAGAGACCCAGTACTTC

J: TRBJ2-6
size: NA
V: TRBV7-2
D: TRBD1
CDR3: CASSPRQGSGANVLTF
DNA: TGTGCCAGCAGCCCCCGACAGGGAAGCGGGGCCAACGTCCTGACTTTC

J: TRBJ2-6
size: NA
V: TRBV24-1
D: NA
CDR3: CASSLEGRTEAF
DNA: TGTGCCAGCAGTTTGGAGGGGAGGACTGAAGCTTTC

J: TRBJ1-2
size: once
V: TRBV7-2
D: NA
CDR3: CASSLRETGDDGYTF
DNA: TGTGCCAGCAGCTTGAGGGAAACAGGAGATGATGGCTACACCTTC

J: TRBJ1-2
size: NA
V: TRBV2
D: NA
CDR3: CASVERPGSGYTF
DNA: TGTGCCAGCGTTGAACGTCCAGGGTCCGGCTACACCTTC

J: TRBJ1-6
size: NA
V: TRBV7-9
D: NA
CDR3: CASSSEAVPLHF
DNA: TGTGCCAGCAGCAGTGAAGCGGTACCCCTCCACTTT

J: TRBJ1-2
size: NA
V: TRBV10-3
D: NA
CDR3: CASSRDRDPIDYGYTF
DNA: TGTGCCAGCAGCCGCGACAGAGACCCGATTGACTATGGCTACACCTTC

J: TRBJ1-1
size: once
V: TRBV7-9
D: NA
CDR3: CASSQDNRQVEAFF
DNA: TGCGCCAGCAGCCAAGATAATCGGCAGGTTGAAGCTTTCTTT

J: TRBJ2-7
size: few
V: TRBV5-1
D: TRBD2
CDR3: CASSIGLAREQYF
DNA: TGCGCCAGCAGCATCGGACTAGCGCGTGAGCAGTACTTC

J: TRBJ2-7
size: few
V: TRBV7-8
D: TRBD2
CDR3: CASSQAQRDSYEQYF
DNA: TGTGCCAGCAGCCAAGCCCAGCGGGACTCCTACGAGCAGTACTTC

J: TRBJ1-1
size: NA
V: TRBV7-9
D: NA
CDR3: CASSATSGGRGGTEAFF
DNA: TGTGCCAGCAGCGCAACGAGCGGGGGCAGGGGAGGCACTGAAGCTTTCTTT

J: TRBJ2-7
size: few
V: TRBV29-1
D: NA
CDR3: CSVEGGQYEQYF
DNA: TGCAGCGTTGAAGGCGGACAATACGAGCAGTACTTC

J: TRBJ1-1
size: NA
V: TRBV7-3
D: TRBD1
CDR3: CASSLTDQGGEAFF
DNA: TGTGCCAGCAGCTTAACGGACCAGGGGGGTGAAGCTTTCTTT

J: TRBJ1-1
size: many
V: TRBV29-1
D: NA
CDR3: CSVVTASTEAFF
DNA: TGCAGCGTTGTCACAGCAAGCACTGAAGCTTTCTTT

J: TRBJ2-3
size: NA
V: TRBV20-1
D: NA
CDR3: CSARDRRTSTDTQYF
DNA: TGCAGTGCTAGAGATCGCCGTACGAGCACAGATACGCAGTATTTT

J: TRBJ1-5
size: few
V: TRBV5-1
D: NA
CDR3: CASSATGRSGQPQHF
DNA: TGCGCCAGCAGCGCCACCGGCAGGTCCGGGCAGCCCCAGCATTTT

J: TRBJ2-7
size: NA
V: TRBV6-1
D: TRBD2
CDR3: CASSTGGLAGVYEQYF
DNA: TGTGCCAGCAGCACAGGCGGACTAGCGGGAGTCTACGAGCAGTACTTC

J: TRBJ1-2
size: few
V: TRBV16
D: TRBD1
CDR3: CASSQLGQETNYGYTF
DNA: TGTGCCAGCAGCCAATTAGGACAGGAGACTAACTATGGCTACACCTTC

J: TRBJ2-5
size: NA
V: TRBV19
D: TRBD2
CDR3: CASSIMGGNGNQPQYF
DNA: TGTGCCAGTAGTATAATGGGGGGGAACGGCAATCAGCCCCAGTACTTC

J: TRBJ2-2
size: many
V: TRBV2
D: NA
CDR3: CASAMVAGELFF
DNA: TGTGCCAGCGCGATGGTCGCCGGGGAGCTGTTTTTT

J: TRBJ1-2
size: many
V: TRBV24-1
D: NA
CDR3: CATSGNARGGYGYTF
DNA: TGTGCCACCAGTGGCAACGCCAGGGGTGGATATGGCTACACCTTC

J: TRBJ2-2
size: NA
V: TRBV12-3/TRBV12-4
D: NA
CDR3: CASSPLGTPNTGELFF
DNA: TGTGCCAGCAGTCCCCTTGGGACACCTAACACCGGGGAGCTGTTTTTT

J: TRBJ1-5
size: many
V: TRBV20-1
D: NA
CDR3: CSAREDSNQPQHF
DNA: TGCAGTGCTAGGGAGGATAGCAATCAGCCCCAGCATTTT

J: TRBJ2-5
size: NA
V: TRBV7-6
D: TRBD2
CDR3: CASSRFSGSGETQYF
DNA: TGTGCTAGCAGCCGATTTAGCGGGAGCGGGGAGACCCAGTACTTC

J: TRBJ1-1
size: NA
V: TRBV19
D: NA
CDR3: CASSQVRGRTFF
DNA: TGCGCCAGCAGCCAAGTAAGGGGCAGAACTTTCTTT

J: TRBJ1-5
size: NA
V: TRBV7-2
D: NA
CDR3: CASSQPPGEISNQPQHF
DNA: TGTGCCAGCAGCCAGCCCCCGGGGGAGATTAGCAATCAGCCCCAGCATTTT

J: TRBJ1-4
size: many
V: TRBV7-8
D: NA
CDR3: CASSRSEKLFF
DNA: TGTGCCAGCAGCCGGTCTGAAAAACTGTTTTTT

J: TRBJ1-5
size: few
V: TRBV29-1
D: NA
CDR3: CSVGKGGQPQHF
DNA: TGCAGCGTTGGCAAGGGGGGGCAGCCCCAGCATTTT